This T cell receptor (beta chain) was identified during a study of CD8 T cells in ankylosing spondylitis. Broader study findings: Reported data indicate significant enrichment of disease-linked clones within matched ankylosing spondylitis synovial fluid.

Remarks on this clonotype: The antigen is unknown.

V lost 7 bases and J lost 3, with 17 bases in between. In germline, CDR1 is MNHNS, CDR2 SASEGT. The CDR3 totals 15 residues. Making the TCR beta libraries involved quantitative 5'-RACE with molecular barcodes. TCRdb re-analysed the 5' RACE reads in MiXCR, keeping a single row per CDR3 protein. Altogether about 270,000 distinct CDR3 sequences are present, around 32% being singletons, with the ten largest covering approximately 4.6%. This rearrangement joins TRBV6-1 to TRBJ2-3, with D perhaps given as TRBD1 or TRBD2 (5 bases each). This receptor was taken from a male donor with ankylosing spondylitis or in good health (not recorded which). Sequencing used blood, either unsorted or a sorted T cell fraction (not recorded which). CDR3 sequence reads: CASTPWGGLTDTQYF. CDR3 DNA sequence: TGTGCCAGCACCCCGTGGGGCGGGTTGACAGATACGCAGTATTTT.